These 2 T cell receptor beta chains originate from one sample sequenced in a study of Ad26.COV2.S vaccination and SARS-CoV-2 variants. Repertoires were generated with immunoSEQ multiplex PCR, while TCRdb's copy carries only in-frame clones and drops some. This table holds about 320,000 clones, around four fifths found once. The sample's treatment: about 20 received Ad26.COV2.S at low or high dose, single or two shots; a few received placebo; per-sample allocation not given. Day 63 after the first injection of vaccine or placebo was the sampling time. The specimen was peripheral blood, collected in a trial of Ad26.COV2.S vaccine versus placebo. The receptors were sampled from a person between 18 and 65 years old who received the Ad26.COV2.S COVID-19 vaccine or a placebo.

The chain couples TRBV5-5 to TRBJ2-7; D might be TRBD1 (5 bases). Germline V gene sequence: CDR1 SGHKS, CDR2 YYEKEE (reference sequence). The CDR3 contains 14 residues. Between the trimmed V and J ends, which lost 1 base and 0 bases, there was a span of 8 bases. The CDR3 protein is CASSLTGPSYEQYF. Here the CDR3 DNA reads TGTGCCAGCAGCTTGACAGGACCCTCCTACGAGCAGTACTTC.

This rearrangement joins TRBV7-2 to TRBJ1-6; no clear D gene. This CDR3 has 16 residues. CDR1 is SGHTA, CDR2 FQGNSA, per germline. Trimming shortened V by 2 bases and J by 10 bases, and 18 bases separated the two germline ends. The CDR3 region is CASSLLASIVGSPLHF. CDR3 sequence (DNA): TGTGCCAGCAGCTTATTGGCCTCGATTGTAGGGTCACCCCTCCACTTT.